The 11 T cell receptor beta chains reported below all come from one sample, sequenced in a study of blood T cell repertoires in COVID-19. Assay: immunoSEQ multiplex PCR; the TCRdb copy retains only in-frame clones and omits some. The repertoire has about 76,000 clones, roughly 80% of them found once; the top ten carry about a sixth. Source material: peripheral blood. These receptor sequences come from a woman in her fifties or sixties with acute or convalescent COVID-19.

The rearrangement links TRBV7-9 to TRBJ2-3; D not certain. Germline CDR1 is SEHNR and CDR2 is FQNEAQ (reference sequence). The CDR3 runs to 17 residues. V shed 0 bases and J shed 0 bases, with 13 bases lying between them. This CDR3 is CASSLAVSGTSTDTQYF. CDR3 nucleotide sequence: TGTGCCAGCAGCTTAGCGGTCTCAGGAACTAGCACAGATACGCAGTATTTT. Supplemented by reference TRBV7-9 and TRBJ2-3, the full variable domain reads DTGVSQNPRHKITKRGQNVTFRCDPISEHNRLYWYRQTLGQGPEFLTYFQNEAQLEKSRLLSDRFSAERPKGSFSTLEIQRTEQGDSAMYLCASSLAVSGTSTDTQYFGPGTRLTVL.

The gene calls are TRBV7-2 and TRBJ2-7; tentatively, D is TRBD1 (5 bases). The V and J ends lost 1 base and 12 bases respectively, with 13 bases between them. CDR3 length: 12 amino acids. CDR1 and CDR2 (germline): SGHTA, FQGNSA. The CDR3 loop is CASSLVGVPRYF. CDR3 coding DNA: TGTGCCAGCAGCTTAGTAGGGGTGCCCCGGTACTTC. The variable domain in full, completed from reference TRBV7-2 and TRBJ2-7, reads GAGVSQSPSNKVTEKGKDVELRCDPISGHTALYWYRQSLGQGLEFLIYFQGNSAPDKSGLPSDRFSAERTGGSVSTLTIQRTQQEDSAVYLCASSLVGVPRYFGPGTRLTVT.

The count of this clone is one. CDR3 sequence: CASLRTNTGELFF. For the CDR3, the DNA is TGCGCCTCTCTTAGAACGAACACCGGGGAGCTGTTTTTT. This rearrangement joins TRBV10-1 to TRBJ2-2; unclear D gene. The V gene's germline CDR1 is WNHNN and CDR2 SYGVQD (reference sequence). V was clipped by 11 bases and J by 0 bases, with 10 bases between them. This CDR3 region has 13 residues.

The chain recombines TRBV6-1 with TRBJ1-2; TRBD1 aligns across 12 bases. With V trimmed by 2 bases and J by 4 bases, 11 bases remained unmatched. The CDR3 contains 18 residues. Germline V gives CDR1 MNHNS, CDR2 SASEGT. CDR3 protein: CASSETLIGTGGGYGYTF. CDR3 DNA: TGTGCCAGCAGTGAAACCCTAATCGGGACAGGGGGCGGCTATGGCTACACCTTC.

The chain recombines TRBV6-5 with TRBJ1-2; 8 positions match TRBD1. This CDR3 is 14 amino acids long. V shed 5 bases, J shed 3 bases, and the junction held 5 bases outside the gene matches. Germline loops: CDR1 MNHEY, CDR2 SVGAGI. Written as DNA, the CDR3 is TGTGCCAGCAGTCCATCAGGGGGCGACTATGGCTACACCTTC. Protein sequence: CASSPSGGDYGYTF.

V and J are TRBV5-6 and TRBJ2-7, with TRBD2 as a possible D gene (6 bases). This CDR3 has 14 residues. V lost 4 bases and J lost 2, with 13 bases in between. CDR1 and CDR2 from the germline V gene are SGHDT and YYEEEE. As DNA, the CDR3 is TGTGCCAGCAGCGCCGGCGGAGGGGCCTACGAGCAGTACGTC. This codes for CASSAGGGAYEQYV.

This clone turned up a few times. The gene calls are TRBV19 and TRBJ2-7; possibly TRBD2 for D (6 bases). The length of the CDR3 is 17 residues. V was shortened by 6 bases and J by 0 bases, with 21 bases between the two germline ends. The V gene's germline CDR1 is LNHDA and CDR2 SQIVND (reference sequence). The CDR3 DNA follows: TGTGCCAGTAGGGGGTCGCGGGGCAGGGAATCCTCCTACGAGCAGTACTTC. It yields the protein CASRGSRGRESSYEQYF.

The table lists this clone with a few counts. This rearrangement joins TRBV5-4 to TRBJ2-2; TRBD1 aligns across 9 bases. Per the germline V gene, CDR1 is SGHNT and CDR2 is YYREEE (reference sequence). V shed 2 bases and J 5 bases; nucleotides not matched to a gene: 7. This CDR3 is 16 amino acids long. In nucleotides, the CDR3 is TGTGCCAGCAGCTTCGGGACAGGGACTAAAACCGGGGAGCTGTTTTTT. It encodes CASSFGTGTKTGELFF.

In DNA form, the CDR3 reads TGTGCCAGCAGTTTATCCCCACAGGGCGGCTATGGCTACACCTTC. As protein: CASSLSPQGGYGYTF. The chain carries TRBV27 and TRBJ1-2; the D gene is possibly TRBD1 (6 bases). Trimming took off 0 bases at V and 4 bases at J, with 12 bases between the two ends. Germline CDR1 is MNHEY and CDR2 is SMNVEV (reference sequence). The CDR3 length is 15 residues.

J is TRBJ1-5 and V is TRBV7-6; possible D gene TRBD1, 6 bases. Germline V gene sequence: CDR1 SGHVS, CDR2 FNYEAQ. Trimming left V 3 bases short and J 7 bases short, with 10 bases between. The CDR3 totals 13 residues. DNA for the CDR3: TGTGCCAGCAGCTTCGGGGGGCGGCAGCCCCAGCATTTT. Its translation is CASSFGGRQPQHF.

This sequence joins TRBV18 and TRBJ1-3, with D possibly being TRBD1 (6 bases). Trimming shortened V by 2 bases and J by 0 bases, and 11 bases separated the two germline ends. Germline-derived CDR1 and CDR2 are KGHSH and LQKENI. The CDR3 is 16 residues long. The CDR3 sequence: CASSPAQTGSGNTIYF. The CDR3 nucleotides read TGTGCCAGCTCACCAGCACAGACAGGCTCTGGAAACACCATATATTTT.